This TCR beta chain derives from a study of T cell responses to AZD1222 COVID-19 vaccine. This table comes from immunoSEQ multiplex PCR, and its TCRdb copy is limited to in-frame clones, with some not included. Among 85,000 to 90,000 clones listed, under 95% were seen once. Regarding this clone: No antigen is known for it.

Points from the study as a whole: As reported, nearly half of all spike-specific TCRs target variant regions that are unmutated.

Germline CDR1 and CDR2: SGHNT and YYREEE (reference sequence). V lost 0 bases to trimming and J lost 0 bases; unmatched junction nucleotides: 4. The CDR3 extends over 16 amino acids. The clonotype was recovered from an adult in good health. The sequencing here drew on peripheral blood, taken on day 0 of MenACWY control vaccination. The rearrangement joins TRBV5-4 to TRBJ2-3; TRBD2 matches at 7 bases. The CDR3 here is CASSLVREASTDTQYF. The CDR3, as DNA: TGTGCCAGCAGCTTGGTCCGGGAGGCTAGCACAGATACGCAGTATTTT.